Each of the 25 T cell receptor beta chains below was sequenced from the same sample in a study of identical twins. TCRdb analysed the 5' RACE reads with MiXCR anew, one entry per CDR3 protein. The repertoire holds roughly 630,000 distinct CDR3 sequences, with around 7.5% as singletons. The same specimen was also included in a second study, on yellow fever vaccine responses in identical twins.

The sample consisted of PBMCs. These receptors were collected from a woman aged 18-29 years in good health.

The V call is TRBV25-1, the J call TRBJ1-6; D remains ambiguous. V lost 7 bases, J lost 7 bases, and 17 bases lay in between. This CDR3 contains 15 residues. Germline V CDR1 and CDR2: MGHDK, SYGVNS. The CDR3 DNA sequence: TGTGCCAGCATAGCAACCGGTACGGAGAATTCACCCCTCCACTTT. As protein: CASIATGTENSPLHF.

At least ten counts were recorded for this clonotype. J is TRBJ2-3 and V is TRBV12-3 or TRBV12-4; 7 bases map to TRBD1. The junction had 8 bases not matched to a gene; V was cut back by 8 bases and J by 6 bases. This CDR3 comprises 13 residues. CDR3 in amino acids: CASAAGGVDTQYF. The CDR3 DNA reads TGTGCCAGCGCCGCAGGGGGAGTGGATACGCAGTATTTT.

This clonotype was seen ten or more times. J is TRBJ2-1 and V is TRBV24-1; 10 bases fit TRBD2. This CDR3 contains 16 residues. V shed 3 bases and J 7 bases; nucleotides not matched to a gene: 8. The germline gives CDR1 KGHDR, CDR2 SFDVKD. The CDR3 here is CATSDHTSGIVNEQFF. DNA for the CDR3: TGTGCCACCAGTGATCACACTAGCGGGATAGTAAATGAGCAGTTCTTC.

The chain joins TRBV10-3 to TRBJ2-7; D is undetermined. V was shortened by 0 bases and J by 9 bases, with 6 bases between the two germline ends. The CDR3 extends over 11 amino acids. In germline, CDR1 is ENHRY, CDR2 SYGVKD. The CDR3 loop reads CAISESIGQYF. The CDR3 DNA reads as TGTGCCATCAGTGAGTCAATCGGGCAGTACTTC.

This clonotype showed up many times. CDR3 region: CSVAGGTGDQPQHF. CDR3 nucleotides: TGCAGCGTCGCCGGAGGGACAGGGGATCAGCCCCAGCATTTT. This chain joins TRBV29-1 and TRBJ1-5; 10 bases line up with TRBD1. Germline V gives CDR1 SQVTM, CDR2 ANQGSEA. With 6 bases clipped from V and 5 bases from J, the junction kept 7 bases outside the gene matches. This CDR3 is 14 amino acids long.

At least ten counts were recorded for this clonotype. This sequence joins TRBV12-3 or TRBV12-4 and TRBJ1-1, with a possible D match to TRBD1 (5 bases). The V end lost 6 bases, the J end lost 0 bases, and 14 bases lay between the germline ends. This CDR3 is 15 amino acids long. The CDR3 protein is CASSPGGNVNTEAFF. The CDR3, as DNA: TGTGCCAGCAGCCCGGGGGGGAATGTGAACACTGAAGCTTTCTTT.

The table lists this clonotype with a few counts. This chain joins TRBV28 and TRBJ2-1; 11 nucleotides line up with TRBD2. Germline V gives CDR1 MDHEN, CDR2 SYDVKM. V was pared by 4 bases and J by 2 bases, with 13 bases of the junction left unmatched. This CDR3 has 19 residues. CDR3 coding DNA: TGTGCCAGCAGTTCCCTTAGCGGGAGGGCCGTTCCCCCCTACAATGAGCAGTTCTTC. Its protein is CASSSLSGRAVPPYNEQFF.

V is TRBV15 and J is TRBJ2-7; D gene unclear. This CDR3 has 15 amino acids. The germline V gene encodes CDR1 LNHNV and CDR2 YYDKDF (reference sequence). V was pared by 0 bases and J by 6 bases, with 15 bases between. CDR3 region: CATSRDSVPGSEQYV. The DNA of the CDR3 is TGTGCCACCAGCAGAGATTCGGTTCCAGGATCCGAGCAGTACGTC.

The sample holds a few counts of this clonotype. The J gene is TRBJ1-5, the V gene TRBV10-3, with 7 bases that match TRBD1. V lost 6 bases to trimming and J lost 3 bases; unmatched junction nucleotides: 5. The CDR3 is 14 amino acids. From germline, CDR1 is ENHRY and CDR2 SYGVKD. The CDR3 DNA reads TGTGCCATCAGGCCCACAGGGGACAATCAGCCCCAGCATTTT. Translation gives CAIRPTGDNQPQHF.

This clonotype was detected many times. The genes are TRBV7-2 and TRBJ2-1; D gene unclear. Trimming removed 1 base at V and 6 bases at J, with 7 bases between. The CDR3 is 13 residues long. The V gene's germline CDR1 is SGHTA and CDR2 FQGNSA. CDR3 coding DNA: TGTGCCAGCAGCTTAGGAGCATCCAATGAGCAGTTCTTC. As protein: CASSLGASNEQFF.

This clonotype was found many times. The V and J genes are TRBV2 and TRBJ1-2, with D maybe TRBD1 (6 bases). The CDR3 runs 14 residues. Trimming shortened V by 7 bases and J by 4 bases, and 16 bases separated the two germline ends. The germline V gene encodes CDR1 SNHLY and CDR2 FYNNEI. CDR3 in amino acids: CASTFGGNGYGYTF. The DNA of the CDR3 is TGTGCCAGCACCTTTGGGGGCAACGGCTATGGCTACACCTTC.

The V call is TRBV18, the J call TRBJ2-5, with D hard to call. In germline, CDR1 is KGHSH, CDR2 LQKENI. The CDR3 is 15 amino acids. Trimming took off 2 bases at V and 1 base at J, with 11 bases between the two ends. The CDR3, as DNA: TGTGCCAGCTCACCAATTTTGGGTTTCCAAGAGACCCAGTACTTC. Translating it yields CASSPILGFQETQYF.

The sample holds a few counts of this clonotype. The chain couples TRBV10-1 to TRBJ1-1; possible D gene TRBD1, 6 bases. The germline gives CDR1 WNHNN, CDR2 SYGVQD (reference sequence). This CDR3 is 14 amino acids long. The V gene lost 7 bases and the J gene lost 0 bases, with 12 bases spanning the gap. This CDR3 is CASMEGTLNTEAFF. The DNA for the CDR3 is TGCGCCAGCATGGAGGGGACACTGAACACTGAAGCTTTCTTT.

This clonotype appeared many times. This chain links TRBV12-3 or TRBV12-4 with TRBJ2-1; 10 bases map to TRBD1. The CDR3 runs 15 residues. The V gene end was trimmed by 4 bases and the J gene end by 8 bases; junction bases not matched to a gene: 8. In DNA form, the CDR3 reads TGTGCCAGCAGTTCTGGACAGGGGACAGGGGATGAGCAGTTCTTC. Protein: CASSSGQGTGDEQFF.

This clonotype turned up a few times. The chain recombines TRBV6-5 with TRBJ2-7, with TRBD2 matching over 13 bases. Germline assignment: CDR1 MNHEY and CDR2 SVGAGI. This CDR3 is 19 amino acids long. The trim removed 2 bases at V and 7 bases at J, leaving 17 bases unmatched. The CDR3 reads CASSYRGLAGETTAWEQYF. CDR3 coding DNA: TGTGCCAGCAGTTACCGAGGACTAGCGGGAGAGACGACCGCGTGGGAGCAGTACTTC.

Many counts were recorded for this clonotype. The genes are TRBV24-1 and TRBJ2-1; D is undetermined. The germline V gene has CDR1 KGHDR and CDR2 SFDVKD. The V gene lost 4 bases and the J gene lost 11 bases, with 11 bases spanning the gap. The CDR3 totals 12 residues. CDR3 amino acids: CATSEWTGQQFF. The CDR3 DNA is TGTGCCACCAGTGAATGGACGGGTCAGCAGTTCTTC.

The CDR3 reads CASSEGSSGHWTGELFF. Here the CDR3 DNA reads TGTGCCAGCAGCGAGGGGTCTAGCGGGCATTGGACCGGGGAGCTGTTTTTT. J is TRBJ2-2 and V is TRBV13; 8 positions agree with TRBD2. V lost 5 bases, J lost 5 bases, and 13 bases stayed unmatched. The CDR3 has 17 amino acids. The germline V gene encodes CDR1 PRHDT and CDR2 FYEKMQ (reference sequence).

This clonotype has a count of ten or more. The chain is built from TRBV5-1 and TRBJ1-2; 7 positions agree with TRBD1. The CDR3 has 13 amino acids. From germline, CDR1 is SGHRS and CDR2 YFSETQ. J was trimmed by 2 bases and V by 4 bases; bases with no gene match: 2. CDR3 in DNA: TGCGCCAGCAGCCCGGGACAGAACTATGGCTACACCTTC. Its translation: CASSPGQNYGYTF.

The sample holds many counts of this clonotype. The V call is TRBV12-3 or TRBV12-4, the J call TRBJ1-1; D ambiguous. V shed 4 bases and J shed 3 bases, with 15 bases lying between them. CDR3 length: 15 amino acids. The chain's CDR3 is CASSWSAGEDTEAFF. The CDR3 DNA reads as TGTGCCAGCAGTTGGTCGGCAGGTGAGGACACTGAAGCTTTCTTT.

This clonotype was counted many times. The chain combines TRBV13 with TRBJ2-3; D is perhaps TRBD2 (6 bases). Deletions cut 5 bases from V and 6 bases from J, with 18 bases between. Germline-derived CDR1 and CDR2 are PRHDT and FYEKMQ (reference sequence). The CDR3 contains 15 residues. The CDR3 reads CASSPWPGGIDTQYF. CDR3 DNA sequence: TGTGCCAGCAGCCCATGGCCCGGCGGGATCGATACGCAGTATTTT.

This clonotype was seen more than once but under ten times. CDR3 nucleotide sequence: TGCAGTGCTAGAGTGGCCCGGCGGGGGACAGATACGCAGTATTTT. Translation gives CSARVARRGTDTQYF. The chain recombines TRBV20-1 with TRBJ2-3, with 7 bases identical to TRBD2. Germline CDR1 DFQATT, CDR2 SNEGSKA (reference sequence). This CDR3 contains 15 residues. V lost 1 base to trimming and J lost 3 bases; unmatched junction nucleotides: 7.

The CDR3 region has the DNA TGTGCCAGCTCACCAGGGTATACCGGGATGATCTTCTTT. Translation gives CASSPGYTGMIFF. V gene TRBV18 combines with J gene TRBJ1-1; no reliable D call. Germline V gene data show CDR1 as KGHSH and CDR2 as LQKENI. With 2 bases removed from V and 14 bases from J, the gap between germline ends came to 18 bases. The CDR3 covers 13 residues.

This clonotype was counted at least ten times. V is TRBV4-2 and J is TRBJ2-1, with 16 positions matching TRBD2. This CDR3 region has 23 residues. The germline V gene encodes CDR1 LGHNA and CDR2 YNFKEQ. Losses at the gene ends were 0 bases for V and 2 bases for J; bases not matched to a gene: 16. The CDR3 nucleotides are TGTGCCAGCAGCCAAGACCCCCCTACCGGGACTAGCGGGAGGGGTCGCACCTACAATGAGCAGTTCTTC. Its protein product is CASSQDPPTGTSGRGRTYNEQFF.

This clonotype was seen only a few times. J is TRBJ2-2 and V is TRBV10-3; D may match TRBD1 or TRBD2 (6 bases each). The V gene lost 2 bases and the J gene lost 5 bases, with 9 bases spanning the gap. The CDR3 is 14 residues long. Germline loops: CDR1 ENHRY, CDR2 SYGVKD. The DNA of the CDR3 is TGTGCCATCAGTGAGAGGGGGGAGACCGGGGAGCTGTTTTTT. It specifies CAISERGETGELFF.

V is TRBV2 and J is TRBJ2-2, with 9 bases fitting TRBD2. The CDR3 is 15 residues long. Germline CDR1 and CDR2: SNHLY and FYNNEI. J lost 6 bases, V lost 6 bases, and 8 bases had no gene match. In DNA form, the CDR3 reads TGTGCCAGCAGGCTTACTAGCGGGTCCCCCGGGGAGCTGTTTTTT. This codes for CASRLTSGSPGELFF.